Listed below are T cell receptor beta chains from one sample, sequenced in a study of T cell responses to AZD1222 COVID-19 vaccine. Some clones are missing from TCRdb's copy, which holds only in-frame ones; the method was immunoSEQ multiplex PCR. The table has more than 85,000 clones, around 87% seen once. The material was peripheral blood, obtained on day 0 of AZD1222 vaccination. These receptors all come from an adult in good health. CDR3s include the opening cysteine and the closing phenylalanine or tryptophan. A D gene is named only where the DNA matches it firmly. Not every row has a clone size; where given, it reads once, few, many or a size class.

clone_size: few; j_call: TRBJ1-5; v_call: TRBV6-2/TRBV6-3; d_call: NA; cdr3_nt: TGTGCCAGCAGTTACCCCACCGTGGTGGGGGGGTATAAGCCCCAGCATTTT; cdr3_aa: CASSYPTVVGGYKPQHF
clone_size: once; j_call: TRBJ2-1; v_call: TRBV3-1/TRBV3-2; d_call: TRBD1; cdr3_nt: TGTGCCAGCAGCCTCGGACAGGGCAATGAGCAGTTCTTC; cdr3_aa: CASSLGQGNEQFF
clone_size: NA; j_call: TRBJ1-5; v_call: TRBV5-3; d_call: TRBD1; cdr3_nt: TGTGCCAGAAGCGGACAGGGAGACAATCAGCCCCAGCATTTT; cdr3_aa: CARSGQGDNQPQHF
clone_size: NA; j_call: TRBJ2-2; v_call: TRBV9; d_call: TRBD2; cdr3_nt: TGTGCCAGCAGTGGGACTAGCGGGAGTGGGGAGCTGTTTTTT; cdr3_aa: CASSGTSGSGELFF
clone_size: NA; j_call: TRBJ2-1; v_call: TRBV5-1; d_call: NA; cdr3_nt: TGCGCCAGCAGCTTGCGGGAGAGCTACAATGAGCAGTTCTTC; cdr3_aa: CASSLRESYNEQFF
clone_size: few; j_call: TRBJ2-1; v_call: TRBV30; d_call: NA; cdr3_nt: TGTGCCTGGAGACAGGGTCTTTACAATGAGCAGTTCTTC; cdr3_aa: CAWRQGLYNEQFF
clone_size: NA; j_call: TRBJ2-1; v_call: TRBV19; d_call: TRBD1; cdr3_nt: TGTGCCAGTAGTATAGTCGCTGGGACAGGGAAATACAATGAGCAGTTCTTC; cdr3_aa: CASSIVAGTGKYNEQFF
clone_size: once; j_call: TRBJ1-1; v_call: TRBV5-1; d_call: TRBD1; cdr3_nt: TGCGCCAGCAGCGTGGGACAGCAGAACACTGAAGCTTTCTTT; cdr3_aa: CASSVGQQNTEAFF
clone_size: NA; j_call: TRBJ1-1; v_call: TRBV7-2; d_call: NA; cdr3_nt: TGTGCCAGCAGCTCGGACTCGCAGCGTATGGGCACTGAAGCTTTCTTT; cdr3_aa: CASSSDSQRMGTEAFF
clone_size: NA; j_call: TRBJ1-1; v_call: TRBV30; d_call: NA; cdr3_nt: TGTGCCTGGAGTTCCAGCGGGGACACTGAAGCTTTCTTT; cdr3_aa: CAWSSSGDTEAFF
clone_size: NA; j_call: TRBJ1-5; v_call: TRBV19; d_call: TRBD1; cdr3_nt: TGTGCCAGTAGCGCCGGAGGACAGGCGGCGAGCAATCAGCCCCAGCATTTT; cdr3_aa: CASSAGGQAASNQPQHF
clone_size: NA; j_call: TRBJ2-3; v_call: TRBV20-1; d_call: NA; cdr3_nt: TGCAGTGCTAGTTTTGGCGGGGCAGATACGCAGTATTTT; cdr3_aa: CSASFGGADTQYF
clone_size: NA; j_call: TRBJ1-1; v_call: TRBV7-8; d_call: NA; cdr3_nt: TGTGCCAGCAGCTTAGTGGCTCGTTTGGGGGTGAACACTGAAGCTTTCTTT; cdr3_aa: CASSLVARLGVNTEAFF
clone_size: NA; j_call: TRBJ1-5; v_call: TRBV6-5; d_call: NA; cdr3_nt: TGTGCCAGCAGTCCGGAGATCGGCAATCAGCCCCAGCATTTT; cdr3_aa: CASSPEIGNQPQHF
clone_size: NA; j_call: TRBJ2-7; v_call: TRBV28; d_call: TRBD2; cdr3_nt: TGTGCCAGCAGTTCCAGGACTAGCGGGATAGGGGAGCAGTACTTC; cdr3_aa: CASSSRTSGIGEQYF
clone_size: few; j_call: TRBJ1-2; v_call: TRBV6-1; d_call: NA; cdr3_nt: TGTGCCAGCAGTGAAGCGCAGGGAGGGCTCTATGGCTACACCTTC; cdr3_aa: CASSEAQGGLYGYTF
clone_size: few; j_call: TRBJ1-2; v_call: TRBV6-6; d_call: NA; cdr3_nt: TGTGCCAGCAGTTACTCGAGAACCCAGAACTATGGCTACACCTTC; cdr3_aa: CASSYSRTQNYGYTF
clone_size: NA; j_call: TRBJ1-2; v_call: TRBV4-3; d_call: NA; cdr3_nt: TGCGCCAGCAGCCAAGATCCCCCAGGGCACTATGGCTACACCTTC; cdr3_aa: CASSQDPPGHYGYTF
clone_size: NA; j_call: TRBJ2-6; v_call: TRBV5-5; d_call: NA; cdr3_nt: TGTGCCAGCAGCCAGGCCCTCCCGAGGGGGGCCAACGTCCTGACTTTC; cdr3_aa: CASSQALPRGANVLTF
clone_size: NA; j_call: TRBJ1-1; v_call: TRBV5-5; d_call: NA; cdr3_nt: TGTGCCAGCAGCCTCGGGGCCCTCGACGCTGAAGCTTTCTTT; cdr3_aa: CASSLGALDAEAFF
clone_size: NA; j_call: TRBJ1-6; v_call: TRBV27; d_call: NA; cdr3_nt: TGTGCCAGCAGTGGCTATAATTCACCCCTCCACTTT; cdr3_aa: CASSGYNSPLHF
clone_size: NA; j_call: TRBJ1-2; v_call: TRBV7-2; d_call: TRBD1; cdr3_nt: TGTGCCAGCAGCTTCCCAGGGGGCATTGGCTACACCTTC; cdr3_aa: CASSFPGGIGYTF
clone_size: NA; j_call: TRBJ1-5; v_call: TRBV7-2; d_call: TRBD1; cdr3_nt: TGTGCCAGCAGCCTCCAGGACAGGGGCAATCAGCCCCAGCATTTT; cdr3_aa: CASSLQDRGNQPQHF
clone_size: NA; j_call: TRBJ2-1; v_call: TRBV7-3; d_call: NA; cdr3_nt: TGTGCCAGCAGCTTAATACCCCCGACCCCGGTCCACTACAATGAGCAGTTCTTC; cdr3_aa: CASSLIPPTPVHYNEQFF
clone_size: NA; j_call: TRBJ2-2; v_call: TRBV6-5; d_call: NA; cdr3_nt: TGTGCCAGCAGTTACGAGGTGGAGAACACCGGGGAGCTGTTTTTT; cdr3_aa: CASSYEVENTGELFF
clone_size: NA; j_call: TRBJ2-2; v_call: TRBV5-6; d_call: NA; cdr3_nt: TGTGCCAGCAGCTTGGGCCCGGCGGGACGGTTAACCGGGGAGCTGTTTTTT; cdr3_aa: CASSLGPAGRLTGELFF
clone_size: NA; j_call: TRBJ1-5; v_call: TRBV7-9; d_call: NA; cdr3_nt: TGTGCCAGCAGCTTAGATGGAAATCAGCCCCAGCATTTT; cdr3_aa: CASSLDGNQPQHF
clone_size: NA; j_call: TRBJ1-1; v_call: TRBV7-3; d_call: NA; cdr3_nt: TGTGCCAGCAGCTCAACCACAGATGGCACTGAAGCTTTCTTT; cdr3_aa: CASSSTTDGTEAFF
clone_size: NA; j_call: TRBJ2-7; v_call: TRBV19; d_call: NA; cdr3_nt: TGTGCCAGTAGTGAACGTAGGACAGATTCCTACGAGCAGTACTTC; cdr3_aa: CASSERRTDSYEQYF
clone_size: NA; j_call: TRBJ2-3; v_call: TRBV5-1; d_call: NA; cdr3_nt: TGCGCCACCGCACCCACTTCGGGGCGGGCAGATACGCAGTATTTT; cdr3_aa: CATAPTSGRADTQYF
clone_size: few; j_call: TRBJ1-4; v_call: TRBV19; d_call: NA; cdr3_nt: TGTGCCAGTAGTGAGGGGTTTCGGCGGAAACTGTTTTTT; cdr3_aa: CASSEGFRRKLFF
clone_size: NA; j_call: TRBJ2-2; v_call: TRBV2; d_call: NA; cdr3_nt: TGTGCCAGCAGTGTCTACGGGAGCACCGGGGAGCTGTTTTTT; cdr3_aa: CASSVYGSTGELFF
clone_size: NA; j_call: TRBJ1-5; v_call: TRBV6-2/TRBV6-3; d_call: TRBD1; cdr3_nt: TGTGCCAGCAGTTACGCCTTTCGACAGGGTCCCCTTGGTAGTCAGCCCCAGCATTTT; cdr3_aa: CASSYAFRQGPLGSQPQHF